One and the same sample provided the 5 T cell receptor beta chains below, sequenced in a study of cytomegalovirus exposure and HLA in healthy donors. Primers for the PCR totalled 60 Vbeta and 13 Jbeta. Only in-frame clones appear in the TCRdb table, and some are missing; sequencing was by immunoSEQ multiplex PCR. The repertoire holds under 150,000 clones, with 60% to 85% as singletons. Input material: PBMCs. These receptor sequences come from a woman aged 40 to 50 in good health and CMV-seronegative.

The V and J genes are TRBV19 and TRBJ2-1, with 10 bases that match TRBD2. The germline gives CDR1 LNHDA, CDR2 SQIVND (reference sequence). The CDR3 spans 16 residues. Trimming took 0 bases from V and 3 from J; bases not matched to a gene: 2. The CDR3 region has the DNA TGTGCCAGTAGTATAGAGGCTAGCGGGAGCTACAATGAGCAGTTCTTC. It is translated as CASSIEASGSYNEQFF.

This chain links TRBV10-1 with TRBJ2-5; tentative D call: TRBD1 (5 bases). The CDR3 consists of 16 residues. Germline V gene data show CDR1 as WNHNN and CDR2 as SYGVQD (reference sequence). V was cut by 0 bases and J by 5 bases, with 16 bases left in between. The CDR3 DNA reads as TGCGCCAGCAGTGAGTCCCCGACAGCAAGAGCCGAGACCCAGTACTTC. This codes for CASSESPTARAETQYF.

J is TRBJ2-3 and V is TRBV5-6, with a possible D match to TRBD2 (6 bases). Germline assignment: CDR1 SGHDT and CDR2 YYEEEE. Trimming cost V 4 bases and J 0 bases, with 9 bases left between them. The CDR3 length is 14 residues. In DNA form, the CDR3 reads TGTGCCAGCAGCAGGAGCGGGAGCACAGATACGCAGTATTTT. Encoded protein: CASSRSGSTDTQYF.

The chain has TRBV5-1 and TRBJ2-1, with 10 bases that match TRBD2. Trimming took 1 base from V and 6 from J; bases not matched to a gene: 4. The CDR3 consists of 15 residues. CDR1 SGHRS and CDR2 YFSETQ come from the germline V gene. CDR3 in amino acids: CASSLTSGNLNEQFF. The CDR3 DNA sequence: TGCGCCAGCAGCTTGACTAGCGGGAATCTCAATGAGCAGTTCTTC.

The chain is built from TRBV6-1 and TRBJ1-4; maybe TRBD1 (6 bases). Trimming removed 8 bases from V and 8 bases from J, with 12 bases in between. The CDR3 has 12 amino acids. Germline V gene sequence: CDR1 MNHNS, CDR2 SASEGT. This CDR3 is CASRGAHEKLFF. Here the CDR3 DNA reads TGTGCCAGCCGGGGGGCCCACGAAAAACTGTTTTTT.